The 2 T cell receptor beta chains reported below all come from one sample, sequenced in a study of radiation and T cells in renal cell carcinoma. Time point in this sample: blood 2 weeks post-SBRT. Treatment of the sample: 15 Gy SBRT to primary tumor, nephrectomy 4 weeks later. Generated by immunoSEQ multiplex PCR, the TCRdb table keeps only in-frame clones and is missing some. The repertoire holds 60,000 to 80,000 clones, around 80% seen once, with 5.5% to 7.5% in the top ten. Sample: blood, taken from a patient whose treatment included radiotherapy and nephrectomy. The receptors come from a man in his sixties with renal cell carcinoma.

The chain uses TRBV10-1 and TRBJ2-2; tentatively, D is TRBD1 (5 bases). Trimming cost V 6 bases and J 2 bases, with 10 bases left between them. Germline V gives CDR1 WNHNN, CDR2 SYGVQD (reference sequence). This CDR3 has 14 amino acids. The CDR3 region is CASRSGPNTGELFF. CDR3 bases: TGCGCCAGCAGGTCAGGGCCTAACACCGGGGAGCTGTTTTTT.

V is TRBV11-3 and J is TRBJ2-7; the D call may be TRBD1 or TRBD2 (5 bases each). The CDR3 length is 13 residues. Trimming took off 5 bases at V and 4 bases at J, with 12 bases between the two ends. Germline lookup yields CDR1 SGHNT and CDR2 YENEEA. This CDR3 is CASSPTRGYEQYF. The CDR3 nucleotides are TGTGCCAGCAGCCCTACGAGGGGATACGAGCAGTACTTC.